A single TCR beta chain is shown here with its context. These data are taken from a study of long-term antiretroviral therapy in people with HIV. The immunoSEQ assay was v3.0, run at survey level. This table comes from immunoSEQ multiplex PCR, and its TCRdb copy is limited to in-frame clones, with some not included. The sample lists 10,000 or so clones, about 70% occurring once. Sequencing used unsorted PBMCs, obtained less than 3.3 years before starting antiretroviral therapy. This TCR was sampled from a man in his forties or fifties with HIV.

The CDR3 region is CASRIDGGNEQFF. The DNA for the CDR3 is TGTGCCAGCAGAATCGACGGAGGGAATGAGCAGTTCTTC. The chain links TRBV28 to TRBJ2-1; tentatively, D is TRBD2 (6 bases). The CDR3 extends over 13 amino acids. The ends were cut back, 6 bases at V and 7 bases at J, with 13 bases in the middle. From germline, CDR1 is MDHEN and CDR2 SYDVKM. The whole variable domain, filled in from reference TRBV28 and TRBJ2-1, reads DVKVTQSSRYLVKRTGEKVFLECVQDMDHENMFWYRQDPGLGLRLIYFSYDVKMKEKGDIPEGYSVSREKKERFSLILESASTNQTSMYLCASRIDGGNEQFFGPGTRLTVL.